A single sample is the source of the 14 T cell receptor beta chains below, sequenced in a study of blood T cell repertoires in COVID-19. Profiled with immunoSEQ multiplex PCR; TCRdb holds only in-frame clones, not every one. The table has 250,000 to 350,000 clones, roughly 86% seen once. Sequencing was performed on PBMCs or T cells enriched from blood (not recorded which). The receptors come from a woman between 25 and 40 years old who had recovered from COVID-19.

This rearrangement joins TRBV5-1 to TRBJ2-3; 9 bases fit TRBD2. V dropped 0 bases and J dropped 2; count of bases not matched to a gene: 4. The germline CDR1 and CDR2 sequences are SGHRS and YFSETQ. This CDR3 spans 16 amino acids. DNA for the CDR3: TGCGCCAGCAGCTTGGGAGCGGGGGGAACCACAGATACGCAGTATTTT. Translating gives CASSLGAGGTTDTQYF.

The chain uses TRBV25-1 and TRBJ2-7; D is undetermined. The V gene's germline CDR1 is MGHDK and CDR2 SYGVNS. The V end lost 4 bases, the J end lost 7 bases, and 14 bases lay between the germline ends. This CDR3 region has 13 residues. CDR3: CASSAKPWAEQYF. Here the CDR3 DNA reads TGTGCCAGCAGTGCCAAACCCTGGGCTGAGCAGTACTTC.

The V call is TRBV19, the J call TRBJ2-1; TRBD2 is a possible D gene (6 bases). The CDR3 is made up of 16 amino acids. V was clipped by 6 bases and J by 3 bases, with 18 bases between them. Germline V gene data show CDR1 as LNHDA and CDR2 as SQIVND (reference sequence). The CDR3 loop is CASSHLVGGYYNEQFF. CDR3 DNA: TGTGCCAGTAGCCACTTGGTCGGGGGTTACTACAATGAGCAGTTCTTC. The full variable domain, completed using reference TRBV19 and TRBJ2-1, is DGGITQSPKYLFRKEGQNVTLSCEQNLNHDAMYWYRQDPGQGLRLIYYSQIVNDFQKGDIAEGYSVSREKKESFPLTVTSAQKNPTAFYLCASSHLVGGYYNEQFFGPGTRLTVL.

The chain couples TRBV19 to TRBJ2-7; D perhaps matches TRBD1 (5 bases). The CDR3 is 16 residues long. V dropped 4 bases and J dropped 2 bases, with 18 bases sitting between them. The germline V gene has CDR1 LNHDA and CDR2 SQIVND (reference sequence). This chain's CDR3 is CASSTSGSTAPYEQYF. The CDR3 nucleotides are TGTGCCAGTAGTACAAGTGGGTCGACAGCACCCTACGAGCAGTACTTC.

The chain carries TRBV4-3 and TRBJ1-2; TRBD1 agrees at 8 bases. The J segment lost 6 bases and the V segment lost 3 bases, leaving 12 bases of the junction unmatched. The CDR3 consists of 16 residues. CDR1 and CDR2 from the germline V gene are LGHNA and YSLEER. The CDR3 reads CASSHQGAAGSNGYTF. The CDR3 DNA reads TGCGCCAGCAGCCATCAGGGGGCAGCCGGATCGAATGGCTACACCTTC.

The J gene is TRBJ2-3, the V gene TRBV9, with D perhaps TRBD1 (5 bases). This CDR3 contains 15 residues. Germline V gene data show CDR1 as SGDLS and CDR2 as YYNGEE. Trimming took 2 bases from V and 4 from J, leaving 14 bases between them. DNA of the CDR3: TGTGCCAGCAGCGTTCCCGCAGGGAAAGCAGATACGCAGTATTTT. Translating it yields CASSVPAGKADTQYF. Filled out from reference TRBV9 and TRBJ2-3, the complete variable domain reads DSGVTQTPKHLITATGQRVTLRCSPRSGDLSVYWYQQSLDQGLQFLIQYYNGEERAKGNILERFSAQQFPDLHSELNLSSLELGDSALYFCASSVPAGKADTQYFGPGTRLTVL.

V and J are TRBV5-1 and TRBJ2-3; the match to TRBD1 covers 9 bases. Germline V gene sequence: CDR1 SGHRS, CDR2 YFSETQ. After removal of 0 bases from V and 3 bases from J, the junction contained 14 bases not matched to a gene. There are 19 residues in the CDR3. The CDR3 protein is CASSLVTTTLTGGTDTQYF. In DNA form, the CDR3 reads TGCGCCAGCAGCTTGGTCACGACTACTTTGACAGGGGGAACAGATACGCAGTATTTT.

V gene TRBV20-1 combines with J gene TRBJ2-1; unclear D gene. The germline V gene has CDR1 DFQATT and CDR2 SNEGSKA (reference sequence). V lost 5 bases and J lost 3, with 5 bases in between. The CDR3 is 11 residues long. Here the CDR3 reads CSAQHYNEQFF. CDR3 nucleotides: TGCAGTGCTCAACACTACAATGAGCAGTTCTTC.

V gene TRBV27 combines with J gene TRBJ1-2, with 7 bases fitting TRBD1. The germline gives CDR1 MNHEY, CDR2 SMNVEV (reference sequence). The CDR3 has 15 amino acids. V shed 6 bases, J shed 8 bases, and the junction held 15 bases outside the gene matches. The DNA of the CDR3 is TGTGCCAGCAGCCGAAATCGGGACAGCAGTCAGGGCTACACCTTC. Translating it yields CASSRNRDSSQGYTF.

CDR3 amino acids: CASSRTGTNSPLHF. CDR3 sequence (DNA): TGTGCCAGCAGCCGGACAGGCACCAATTCACCCCTCCACTTT. V usage is TRBV6-5 and J usage is TRBJ1-6, with 7 bases identical to TRBD1. J lost 7 bases, V lost 6 bases, and 6 bases had no gene match. Germline V gene sequence: CDR1 MNHEY, CDR2 SVGAGI. This CDR3 spans 14 amino acids.

The genes are TRBV5-1 and TRBJ2-3, with 11 bases identical to TRBD2. Germline loops: CDR1 SGHRS, CDR2 YFSETQ. After removal of 2 bases from V and 0 bases from J, the junction contained 2 bases not matched to a gene. CDR3 size: 16 residues. The CDR3 region is CASSFSSGGSTDTQYF. CDR3 sequence (DNA): TGCGCCAGCAGCTTCTCTAGCGGGGGGAGCACAGATACGCAGTATTTT.

The V gene is TRBV9, the J gene TRBJ1-2; TRBD1 matches at 8 bases. This CDR3 comprises 14 residues. After removal of 0 bases from V and 8 bases from J, the junction contained 6 bases not matched to a gene. CDR1 is SGDLS, CDR2 YYNGEE, per germline. The chain's CDR3 is CASSVEGQGEGYTF. CDR3 nucleotides: TGTGCCAGCAGCGTAGAAGGACAGGGTGAGGGCTACACCTTC.

For the CDR3, the DNA is TGTGCCAGCAGTTACCTGCGGGGGGATCTGTACACCTTC. It specifies CASSYLRGDLYTF. The chain couples TRBV6-5 to TRBJ1-2; D is possibly TRBD1 (5 bases). The CDR3 runs 13 residues. Germline CDR1 MNHEY, CDR2 SVGAGI. V lost 2 bases, J lost 11 bases, and 15 bases lay in between.

The gene calls are TRBV4-3 and TRBJ2-3; 12 bases map to TRBD1. Germline V CDR1 and CDR2: LGHNA, YSLEER. With V trimmed by 5 bases and J by 4 bases, 4 bases remained unmatched. The CDR3 is 15 amino acids. CDR3 protein: CASSWDRGRPDTQYF. CDR3 nucleotide sequence: TGCGCCAGCAGCTGGGACAGGGGGCGCCCAGATACGCAGTATTTT.